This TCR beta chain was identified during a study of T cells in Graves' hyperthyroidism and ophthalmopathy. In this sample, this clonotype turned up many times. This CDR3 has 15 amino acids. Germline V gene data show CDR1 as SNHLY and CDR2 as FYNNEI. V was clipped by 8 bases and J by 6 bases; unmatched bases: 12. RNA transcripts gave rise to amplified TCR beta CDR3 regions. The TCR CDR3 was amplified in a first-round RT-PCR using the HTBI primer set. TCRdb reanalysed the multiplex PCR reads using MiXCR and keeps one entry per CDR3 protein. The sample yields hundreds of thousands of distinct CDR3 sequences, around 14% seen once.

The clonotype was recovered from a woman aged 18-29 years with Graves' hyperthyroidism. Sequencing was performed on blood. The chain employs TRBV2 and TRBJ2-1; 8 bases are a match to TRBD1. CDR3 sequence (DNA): TGTGCCAGCTCTCAATGGACAGGGTGGGGCAATGAGCAGTTCTTC. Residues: CASSQWTGWGNEQFF.